This T cell receptor beta chain was profiled in a study of cytomegalovirus exposure and HLA in healthy donors. Study conclusions and caveats: Researchers reported in a later analysis that a missense DCLRE1C variant was tied to TCR beta V- and J-gene trimming.

V was cut by 7 bases and J by 10 bases, with 14 bases left in between. The V gene's germline CDR1 is SEHNR and CDR2 FQNEAQ (reference sequence). There are 13 residues in the CDR3. PCR used 60 Vbeta primers and 13 Jbeta primers. Method: immunoSEQ multiplex PCR; TCRdb's copy keeps in-frame clones and lacks some. Of 90,000 to 100,000 clones in the sample, under 75% are singletons; the top ten hold less than 2.5%. Points on this clone: The target antigen is unknown.

This TCR came from a man aged 50-59 years in good health and CMV-seronegative. The sequencing input was PBMCs. This chain connects TRBV7-9 to TRBJ1-6, with D possibly TRBD1 on 5 matching bases. CDR3 sequence reads: CASTGDPRSPLHF. CDR3 DNA sequence: TGTGCCAGCACGGGGGATCCGCGGTCACCCCTCCACTTT.